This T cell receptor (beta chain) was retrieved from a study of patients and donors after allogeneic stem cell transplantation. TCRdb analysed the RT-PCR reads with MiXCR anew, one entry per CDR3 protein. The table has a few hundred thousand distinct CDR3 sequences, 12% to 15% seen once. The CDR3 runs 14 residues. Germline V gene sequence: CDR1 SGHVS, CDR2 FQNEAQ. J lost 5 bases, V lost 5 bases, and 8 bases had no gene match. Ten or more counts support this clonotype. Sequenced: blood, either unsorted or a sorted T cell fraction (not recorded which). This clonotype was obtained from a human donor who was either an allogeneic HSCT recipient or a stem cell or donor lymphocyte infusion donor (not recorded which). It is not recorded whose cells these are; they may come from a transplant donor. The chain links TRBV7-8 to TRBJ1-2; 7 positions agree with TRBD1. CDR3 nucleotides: TGTGCCAGCAGCATGCCGGGACAGTCATATGGCTACACCTTC. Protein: CASSMPGQSYGYTF.